This entry features one T cell receptor beta chain sequence. This clonotype was seen only a few times. Its antigen is currently not known. The sample holds no much larger clone one base away, and base qualities are not on file. This sample stems from a study of post-analysis software for immune sequencing data (dated by TCRdb to between 2015 and 2016). Background on the whole study: Relapsing-remitting, secondary progressive and progressive-relapsing multiple sclerosis were recorded as disease courses, and subtype annotation was lacking for some patients. Patient repertoires were compared against ten to eleven previously published healthy control repertoires from donors aged roughly 6 to 26 years. A subset of samples was prepared in parallel using single-end sample barcoding, then pooled and co-amplified after Illumina adapter ligation. Overall results and qualifications from the work: Patients showed significantly higher frequencies than controls for several TRBV segments, among them TRBV5-6, TRBV5-1 and TRBV20-1. The multiple sclerosis patient group was slightly younger than the control group. Direct clustering with F measure revealed strong co-clustering of samples prepared in the same batch, which led to a batch-effect correction. Compared with controls, multiple sclerosis patients had significantly lower normalized Chao1 diversity, a finding suggesting substantial peripheral T-cell clonal expansion.

To demonstrate the VDJtools post-analysis software, the study profiled TCR beta repertoires from the peripheral blood of some 13 young patients with multiple sclerosis. Multiple sclerosis patients were children and adolescents aged roughly 6 to 16 years. The library was obtained by PCR. The data were produced on an Illumina HiSeq 2500. To reduce PCR and sequencing biases, unique molecular identifiers were built into the TCR beta cDNA libraries. Per 1 to 10 million input T cells, some 500,000 cDNA molecules were obtained, such that each molecule approximated one T cell. The same protocol used for the earlier healthy control dataset was applied to prepare and sequence the patient libraries. Samples belonging to the same batch were prepared together, multiplexed and sequenced on a shared HiSeq lane. On the study's bioinformatics: Raw barcoded reads were processed with MIGEC, discarding single-read molecular identifier groups before consensus assembly and CDR3 extraction. Clonotype tables were post-analysed with VDJtools, normalizing diversity by down-sampling all datasets to the smallest sample size. Repertoire overlap clustering matched CDR3 amino acid but not nucleotide sequences to correct batch-related cross-sample contamination. The raw public data were reprocessed by TCRdb itself: fastp quality trimming at Q25, MiXCR clonotype calling, in-frame beta chains only. Every entry covers one CDR3 protein and lists the most common genes and DNA from its rows. It is TCRdb's table, rather than the study itself, that gives the V and J calls and clone size. This sample comprises approximately 660,000 distinct CDR3 sequences, roughly three fifths of them detected only once. Around 11% of the sample comes from the top ten.

From its cysteine to its phenylalanine, the CDR3 spans 16 amino acids. This entry keeps only the CDR3 DNA: 48 bases, framed from base 1. CDR1 and CDR2 are drawn from the germline V gene (reference sequence): DFQATT, SNEGSKA. V sheds 0 bases and J sheds 0 bases, leaving 12 bases between their ends. Sample: blood. This sequence was found in a girl aged 2 to 10 with multiple sclerosis. The chain links TRBV20-1 with TRBJ2-1; the D gene identity is not certain. The DNA sequence is TGCAGTGCTAGAGATAGGATATCTAGCTCCTACAATGAGCAGTTCTTC. This codes for CSARDRISSSYNEQFF.